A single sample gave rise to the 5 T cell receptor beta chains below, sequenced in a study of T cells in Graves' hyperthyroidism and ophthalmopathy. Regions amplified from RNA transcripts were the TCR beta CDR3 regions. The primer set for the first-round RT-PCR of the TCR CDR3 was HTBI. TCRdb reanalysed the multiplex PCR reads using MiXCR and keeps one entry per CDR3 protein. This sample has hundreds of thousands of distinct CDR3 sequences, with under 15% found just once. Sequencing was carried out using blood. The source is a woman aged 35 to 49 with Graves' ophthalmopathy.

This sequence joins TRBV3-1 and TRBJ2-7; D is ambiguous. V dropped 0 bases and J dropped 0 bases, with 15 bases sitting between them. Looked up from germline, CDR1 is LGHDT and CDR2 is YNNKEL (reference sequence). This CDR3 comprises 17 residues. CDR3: CASSQDYDPEVSYEQYF. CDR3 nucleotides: TGTGCCAGCAGCCAAGATTATGACCCCGAAGTCTCCTACGAGCAGTACTTC.

The DNA for the CDR3 is TGTGCCAGCAGTGAATCCCAGGGTAGGGAGACCCAGTACTTC. Protein sequence: CASSESQGRETQYF. This chain uses TRBV6-1 with TRBJ2-5; maybe TRBD1 (5 bases). This CDR3 is 14 amino acids long. V was trimmed by 2 bases and J by 5 bases, leaving 12 bases between them. Germline V gives CDR1 MNHNS, CDR2 SASEGT.

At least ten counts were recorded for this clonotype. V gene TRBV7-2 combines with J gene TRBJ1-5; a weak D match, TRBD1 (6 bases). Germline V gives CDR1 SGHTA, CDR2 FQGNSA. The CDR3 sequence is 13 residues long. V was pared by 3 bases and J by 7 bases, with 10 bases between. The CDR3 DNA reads TGTGCCAGCAGCTTTGGGGGCGCGCAGCCCCAGCATTTT. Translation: CASSFGGAQPQHF.

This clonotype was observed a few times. The CDR3 nucleotides are TGTGCCTGGAGTGCCTCAGGGAGGGGGTACTATGGCTACACCTTC. Translated, it gives CAWSASGRGYYGYTF. The rearrangement joins TRBV30 to TRBJ1-2; the D gene is possibly TRBD1 (6 bases). Trimming shortened V by 1 base and J by 3 bases, and 15 bases separated the two germline ends. From germline, CDR1 is GTSNPN and CDR2 SVGIG (reference sequence). This CDR3 is built from 15 residues. Variable domain in full (rest from reference TRBV30 and TRBJ1-2): SQTIHQWPATLVQPVGSPLSLECTVEGTSNPNLYWYRQAAGRGLQLLFYSVGIGQISSEVPQNLSASRPQDRQFILSSKKLLLSDSGFYLCAWSASGRGYYGYTFGSGTRLTVV.

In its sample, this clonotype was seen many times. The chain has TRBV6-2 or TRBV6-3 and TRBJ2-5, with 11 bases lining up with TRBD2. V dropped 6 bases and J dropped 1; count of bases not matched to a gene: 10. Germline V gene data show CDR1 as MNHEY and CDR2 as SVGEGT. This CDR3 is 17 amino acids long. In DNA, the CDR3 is TGTGCCAGCAGACATCAACTAGCGGGAGATTCCCAAGAGACCCAGTACTTC. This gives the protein CASRHQLAGDSQETQYF.